This T cell receptor beta chain derives from a study of T cells in Graves' hyperthyroidism and ophthalmopathy. Amplification targeted TCR beta CDR3 regions from RNA transcripts. During a first-round RT-PCR of the TCR CDR3, the HTBI primer set was used. Using its own MiXCR run on the multiplex PCR reads, TCRdb lists one record per CDR3 protein. The sample holds a few hundred thousand distinct CDR3 sequences, around 25% seen once. This clonotype was detected only a few times. The V gene's germline CDR1 is LGHDT and CDR2 YNNKEL (reference sequence). V dropped 0 bases and J dropped 6 bases, with 14 bases sitting between them. The CDR3 contains 15 residues.

This sequence originates from a man aged 45-65 years with Graves' hyperthyroidism. The sample consisted of blood. V and J are TRBV3-1 and TRBJ1-1, with unresolved D. The CDR3 bases are TGTGCCAGCAGCCAAGAAGACCTTGCTGTAGCTGAAGCTTTCTTT. This codes for CASSQEDLAVAEAFF.